The 7 T cell receptor beta chains in this list originate from one sample, sequenced in a study of radiotherapy plus CTLA-4 blockade in lung cancer. Only in-frame clones appear in the TCRdb table, and some are missing; sequencing was by immunoSEQ multiplex PCR. The sample carries 60,000 to 85,000 clones, around 87% recorded once. The sample consisted of peripheral blood, taken from a patient treated with radiotherapy plus ipilimumab. These receptors came from a human donor with non-small cell lung cancer who had stable disease on radiotherapy plus ipilimumab.

This clone was detected only once. Other nucleotide sequences from this sample produce the same CDR3. This rearrangement joins TRBV27 to TRBJ2-7; 8 bases align to TRBD2. Germline CDR1 MNHEY, CDR2 SMNVEV (reference sequence). V shed 5 bases, J shed 2 bases, and the junction held 5 bases outside the gene matches. This CDR3 is 14 amino acids long. The CDR3 reads CASSRGGRTYEQYF. The CDR3 DNA reads as TGTGCCAGCAGTCGCGGCGGGAGGACCTACGAGCAGTACTTC.

The chain carries TRBV7-3 and TRBJ2-1; 13 bases map to TRBD2. V shed 5 bases, J shed 4 bases, and the junction held 5 bases outside the gene matches. The CDR3 runs 16 residues. Germline values: CDR1 SGHTA, CDR2 FQGTGA. CDR3 in amino acids: CASSGPGLAGYNEQFF. DNA for the CDR3: TGTGCCAGCAGCGGCCCGGGACTAGCGGGATACAATGAGCAGTTCTTC. Together with reference TRBV7-3 and TRBJ2-1, the CDR3 gives the full variable domain: GAGVSQTPSNKVTEKGKYVELRCDPISGHTALYWYRQSLGQGPEFLIYFQGTGAADDSGLPNDRFFAVRPEGSVSTLKIQRTERGDSAVYLCASSGPGLAGYNEQFFGPGTRLTVL.

This rearrangement joins TRBV7-6 to TRBJ2-5; no definite D call. The CDR3 consists of 16 residues. V lost 2 bases and J 2 bases, leaving 15 bases between the germline ends. Germline V CDR1 and CDR2: SGHVS, FNYEAQ. The CDR3 bases are TGTGCCAGCAGCTTATTCAGGAGCTCCCCTCAAGAGACCCAGTACTTC. Translated, it gives CASSLFRSSPQETQYF.

This clone was picked up a small number of times. Written as DNA, the CDR3 is TGTGCCAGCAGTCTGCGGCAGGGTTCACCCCTCCACTTT. Amino acid sequence: CASSLRQGSPLHF. The genes are TRBV28 and TRBJ1-6; D may be TRBD1 (5 bases). V lost 5 bases and J lost 9, with 11 bases in between. Germline-derived CDR1 and CDR2 are MDHEN and SYDVKM. There are 13 residues in the CDR3.

The V call is TRBV19, the J call TRBJ2-2, with D tentatively TRBD1 (5 bases). Germline V gene sequence: CDR1 LNHDA, CDR2 SQIVND (reference sequence). This CDR3 contains 14 residues. Trimming left V 7 bases short and J 2 bases short, with 11 bases between. CDR3 bases: TGTGCCAGTAAAATGGGGCCTAACACCGGGGAGCTGTTTTTT. Translation gives CASKMGPNTGELFF. The full variable domain, rest sourced from reference TRBV19 and TRBJ2-2, is DGGITQSPKYLFRKEGQNVTLSCEQNLNHDAMYWYRQDPGQGLRLIYYSQIVNDFQKGDIAEGYSVSREKKESFPLTVTSAQKNPTAFYLCASKMGPNTGELFFGEGSRLTVL.

This rearrangement joins TRBV5-4 to TRBJ1-4; D might be TRBD1 (6 bases). The length of the CDR3 is 16 residues. V was pared by 4 bases and J by 0 bases, with 13 bases between. Germline CDR1 SGHNT, CDR2 YYREEE (reference sequence). The DNA for the CDR3 is TGTGCCAGCAGCCAAGCTAGGGGGGCAACTAATGAAAAACTGTTTTTT. It is translated as CASSQARGATNEKLFF.

The chain joins TRBV6-5 to TRBJ2-3, with 12 bases fitting TRBD2. This CDR3 spans 15 amino acids. Per the germline V gene, CDR1 is MNHEY and CDR2 is SVGAGI. V lost 2 bases and J lost 5; bases outside the gene matches: 2. The CDR3 nucleotides read TGTGCCAGCAGTTACCGACTAGCGGGGGTAGATACGCAGTATTTT. Translated: CASSYRLAGVDTQYF.